This T cell receptor beta chain stems from a study of blood T cell repertoires in COVID-19. For the study at large: Donors in the United States, Italy and Spain gave samples during acute or convalescent COVID-19. PBMCs, B-cell-depleted T cells, or T cells provided the cDNA or gDNA that made up the material.

The length of the CDR3 is 15 residues. Trimming left V 6 bases short and J 4 bases short, with 19 bases between. Germline V gene sequence: CDR1 SGHRS, CDR2 YFSETQ. Original handling: Amplified reference gene primers provided the basis for estimating nucleated cell counts. The table came from immunoSEQ multiplex PCR; TCRdb's copy has only in-frame clones and leaves some out. That table is the source of V, J and clone size, and D and trimming were worked out from the DNA. The table includes approximately 200,000 clones, roughly 84% detected once. The V and J genes are TRBV5-1 and TRBJ1-1, with D possibly being TRBD1 (5 bases). The sequencing sample was made of peripheral blood. The clonotype was recovered from a woman aged 55 to 70 with acute or convalescent COVID-19. The CDR3 nucleotides are TGCGCCAGCACCCTTGAGGGGCGCGGGGGCACTGAAGCTTTCTTT. Protein: CASTLEGRGGTEAFF.